The 4 T cell receptor beta chains in this list originate from one sample, sequenced in a study of cytomegalovirus exposure and HLA in healthy donors (TCRdb year 2017). The library was generated by the immunoSEQ multiplex PCR assay. For the multiplex PCR, a mixture combining 60 forward primers for TCR Vbeta segments and 13 reverse primers for TCR Jbeta segments was used. TCRdb re-hosts the immuneACCESS table, in-frame sequences only. Its copies lack some clones; in the studies checked, an unresolved V gene accounts for under half of them, and the cause for the rest is not known. The sample has 120,000 or so clones on record, 74% of them singletons. In total, the top ten clones hold 4% of the sample. The material sequenced was PBMCs. The receptors come from a man aged 40-49 years in good health and CMV-seropositive.

This chain connects TRBV19 to TRBJ2-7; tentatively, D is TRBD1 (6 bases). Germline assignment: CDR1 LNHDA and CDR2 SQIVND (reference sequence). Trimming pared 1 base from V and 3 bases from J, leaving 7 bases between. The CDR3 spans 13 residues. CDR3 in amino acids: CASSIGTDYEQYF. The DNA for the CDR3 is TGTGCCAGTAGTATAGGGACAGACTACGAGCAGTACTTC.

The rearrangement links TRBV4-2 to TRBJ2-2; maybe TRBD2 (7 bases). V was shortened by 1 base and J by 4 bases, with 10 bases between the two germline ends. CDR1 and CDR2 from the germline V gene are LGHNA and YNFKEQ. CDR3 length: 15 residues. CDR3 residues: CASSQVRGATGELFF. The DNA for the CDR3 is TGTGCCAGCAGCCAAGTTCGGGGGGCCACCGGGGAGCTGTTTTTT.

The genes are TRBV4-2 and TRBJ1-4, with 10 bases matching TRBD1. Per germline, CDR1 LGHNA and CDR2 YNFKEQ. The CDR3 extends over 16 amino acids. V lost 3 bases and J lost 7; bases outside the gene matches: 8. The CDR3 sequence: CASSHESGTGAEKLFF. The CDR3 bases are TGTGCCAGCAGCCATGAGTCCGGGACAGGGGCTGAAAAACTGTTTTTT.

This clone occurred once. The chain's CDR3 is CASSTTGGKETQYF. CDR3 coding DNA: TGTGCCAGCAGCACTACAGGGGGCAAGGAGACCCAGTACTTC. The chain joins TRBV9 to TRBJ2-5; the match to TRBD1 covers 9 bases. The germline gives CDR1 SGDLS, CDR2 YYNGEE. J gave up 5 bases and V 4 bases, and 6 bases lay outside the gene matches. The CDR3 sequence is 14 residues long. The variable domain in full, completed from reference TRBV9 and TRBJ2-5, reads DSGVTQTPKHLITATGQRVTLRCSPRSGDLSVYWYQQSLDQGLQFLIQYYNGEERAKGNILERFSAQQFPDLHSELNLSSLELGDSALYFCASSTTGGKETQYFGPGTRLLVL.